A single sample is the source of the 15 T cell receptor beta chains below, sequenced in a study of control samples from healthy donors and cancer patients. Using immunoSEQ multiplex PCR, the repertoire was profiled, and TCRdb retains in-frame clones only, with some absent. This sample has around 170,000 clones, with roughly 88% found just once. Sequencing used blood. These receptors were collected from a young woman in good health.

The gene calls are TRBV24-1 and TRBJ1-1, with D possibly TRBD1 on 5 matching bases. The CDR3 covers 11 residues. Germline assignment: CDR1 KGHDR and CDR2 SFDVKD. V was trimmed by 12 bases and J by 5 bases, leaving 12 bases between them. CDR3 region: CAPRGGTEAFF. The CDR3 region has the DNA TGTGCCCCCCGGGGGGGGACTGAAGCTTTCTTT.

The V and J genes are TRBV5-1 and TRBJ1-1; TRBD1 aligns across 12 bases. The CDR3 has 16 amino acids. Germline V lookup: CDR1 SGHRS, CDR2 YFSETQ. V was pared by 4 bases and J by 0 bases, with 4 bases of the junction left unmatched. The CDR3 region has the DNA TGCGCCAGCAGCCAGGGGACAGGGGGCTTGAACACTGAAGCTTTCTTT. Encoded protein: CASSQGTGGLNTEAFF.

The chain links TRBV27 to TRBJ1-5; D perhaps matches TRBD1 (5 bases). The CDR3 contains 14 residues. The germline V and J ends were trimmed by 2 bases and 4 bases, with 9 bases remaining between them. Germline CDR1 MNHEY, CDR2 SMNVEV (reference sequence). The CDR3 sequence: CASSLRGDNQPQHF. The CDR3 DNA sequence: TGTGCCAGCAGTTTACGGGGGGATAATCAGCCCCAGCATTTT.

This chain joins TRBV3-1 (or the pseudogene TRBV3-2) and TRBJ1-3, with D uncertain. The V end lost 2 bases, the J end lost 1 base, and 6 bases lay between the germline ends. The germline gives CDR1 LGHDT, CDR2 YNNKEL (reference sequence). CDR3 length: 14 residues. In DNA, the CDR3 is TGTGCCAGCAGCCAAACTGGTTCTGGAAACACCATATATTTT. Amino acid sequence: CASSQTGSGNTIYF.

V is TRBV11-2 and J is TRBJ1-6, with D maybe TRBD1 (5 bases). V dropped 0 bases and J dropped 6 bases, with 12 bases sitting between them. The CDR3 extends over 16 amino acids. Germline V lookup: CDR1 SGHAT, CDR2 FQNNGV. The CDR3 nucleotides read TGTGCCAGCAGCTTAGATCGTGCAGGGAGTAATTCACCCCTCCACTTT. It encodes CASSLDRAGSNSPLHF.

The J gene is TRBJ1-2, the V gene TRBV24-1; D possibly corresponds to TRBD1 (5 bases). CDR1 KGHDR and CDR2 SFDVKD come from the germline V gene. The CDR3 covers 17 residues. Deletions cut 0 bases from V and 4 bases from J, with 17 bases between. The CDR3 is CATSDLGGPTGGYGYTF. For the CDR3, the DNA is TGTGCCACCAGTGATTTGGGGGGACCCACAGGAGGCTATGGCTACACCTTC.

The chain employs TRBV11-3 and TRBJ2-1; perhaps TRBD2 as D (6 bases). The length of the CDR3 is 14 residues. Germline loops: CDR1 SGHNT, CDR2 YENEEA. V lost 5 bases, J lost 6 bases, and 14 bases lay in between. CDR3 sequence: CASSPGESFNEQFF. The CDR3 region has the DNA TGTGCCAGCAGCCCGGGGGAGTCTTTCAATGAGCAGTTCTTC.

CDR3 region: CASSQEEPRTDTQYF. Here the CDR3 DNA reads TGCGCCAGCAGCCAAGAAGAACCCCGTACAGATACGCAGTATTTT. The chain combines TRBV4-1 with TRBJ2-3; unclear D gene. V gave up 0 bases and J gave up 3 bases, with 10 bases separating them. Germline CDR1 is MGHRA and CDR2 is YSYEKL. The CDR3 has 15 amino acids.

The chain links TRBV16 to TRBJ2-7; D is uncertain. Germline V gene data show CDR1 as KGHSY and CDR2 as FQNENV. Trimming removed 3 bases at V and 5 bases at J, with 5 bases between. CDR3 size: 11 residues. CDR3 nucleotides: TGTGCCAGCAGCCACTCAGACGAGCAGTACTTC. Translating it yields CASSHSDEQYF.

The chain carries TRBV28 and TRBJ1-2, with D perhaps matching TRBD1 (5 bases). Between the trimmed V and J ends, which lost 10 bases and 0 bases, there was a span of 15 bases. This CDR3 spans 14 amino acids. Per germline, CDR1 MDHEN and CDR2 SYDVKM. CDR3 residues: CATERGRANYGYTF. The CDR3 DNA follows: TGTGCCACCGAGAGGGGAAGAGCTAACTATGGCTACACCTTC.

V and J are TRBV28 and TRBJ2-2; D not certain. The V end lost 7 bases, the J end lost 2 bases, and 5 bases lay between the germline ends. The CDR3 sequence is 12 residues long. Germline CDR1 MDHEN, CDR2 SYDVKM. The CDR3 spells CASIENTGELFF. CDR3 coding DNA: TGTGCCAGCATTGAAAACACCGGGGAGCTGTTTTTT.

This chain connects TRBV28 to TRBJ2-1; 10 bases map to TRBD1. Germline assignment: CDR1 MDHEN and CDR2 SYDVKM. CDR3 length equals 18 residues. V shed 8 bases, J shed 0 bases, and the junction held 13 bases outside the gene matches. The CDR3 here is CASPPGTGARSSYNEQFF. The DNA for the CDR3 is TGTGCCAGCCCCCCCGGGACAGGGGCACGATCCTCCTACAATGAGCAGTTCTTC.

CDR3 coding DNA: TGTGCCAGCAGTGAAAATACCCAGGGGACCACAAGCAATCAGCCCCAGCATTTT. Its translation: CASSENTQGTTSNQPQHF. V gene TRBV6-1 combines with J gene TRBJ1-5, with D perhaps TRBD1 (6 bases). This CDR3 spans 18 amino acids. Trimming cost V 2 bases and J 1 base, with 18 bases left between them. Germline-derived CDR1 and CDR2 are MNHNS and SASEGT.

The rearrangement links TRBV5-1 to TRBJ2-2; the D gene is possibly TRBD2 (7 bases). The germline V and J ends were trimmed by 4 bases and 3 bases, with 13 bases remaining between them. Germline values: CDR1 SGHRS, CDR2 YFSETQ. This CDR3 region has 15 residues. CDR3: CASSPEGGHTGELFF. The CDR3, as DNA: TGCGCCAGCAGCCCCGAGGGGGGGCACACCGGGGAGCTGTTTTTT.

The chain joins TRBV5-4 to TRBJ2-5, with D possibly being TRBD1 (5 bases). Trimming removed 4 bases from V and 1 base from J, with 8 bases in between. CDR1 SGHNT and CDR2 YYREEE come from the germline V gene (reference sequence). This CDR3 has 13 amino acids. The CDR3 reads CASSRQFQETQYF. CDR3 nucleotides: TGTGCCAGCAGCCGACAGTTCCAAGAGACCCAGTACTTC.